This T cell receptor (beta chain) was profiled in a study of T-cell memory formation after mild COVID-19 (dated by TCRdb to the early 2020s). With regard to the full study: TCR sequence clusters from the two donors were found to be largely donor specific. In a couple of donors, T-cell clones that expanded and contracted after mild COVID-19 were followed by sequencing TCRalpha and TCRbeta repertoires longitudinally. The cohort was made up of two young adult volunteers, one female and one male, who were previously healthy. Broad study findings and their caveats: Balanced CD4/CD8 phenotypes were observed for clones contracting from day 15 to 85, whereas a bias towards CD4+ was observed for a second wave of clones expanding from day 15 to 37. The detection of some responding clones in pre-infection memory suggests that pre-existing cross-reactive memory T cells joined the SARS-CoV-2 response. Contracting CD4+ clones appeared mostly in the CM and EM memory subsets, whereas CD8+ clones were enriched in EMRA. Only a couple of mild cases were covered in the study, and larger cohorts including severe cases with pre-infection samples were considered necessary. Whether the second-wave clones peaking on day 37 were SARS-CoV-2 specific was not confirmed.

From its cysteine to its phenylalanine, the CDR3 spans 15 amino acids. Here the CDR3 DNA is all that survives: 45 bases in frame from base 1. Ends trimmed: V by 3 bases, J by 2 bases; bases unmatched to a gene: 6. CDR1 and CDR2 were assigned from the germline V gene (reference sequence) as DFQATT and SNEGSKA. Ficoll-Paque density gradient centrifugation was the method used to isolate PBMCs. This clonotype has only a few counts. The clone's antigen remains unknown. Per-base quality was not reported, and no clone a single base away is much larger than it. Sequencing was performed on an Illumina NovaSeq 6000. TCRalpha and TCRbeta cDNA libraries were built by 5'RACE with constant-segment primers, adding sample barcodes and unique molecular identifiers. Trizol reagent was used to extract RNA from every sample. Libraries were amplified in two PCR steps, with a second sample barcode and Illumina TruSeq adapters added in the second step. Sequencing of libraries was performed on an Illumina NovaSeq with 2 x 150 bp paired-end reads. On the authors' methods: Reads were demultiplexed and collapsed into UMI-guided consensus sequences with migec v1.2.7. Using mixcr v2.1.11, UMI consensuses were aligned to TRA and TRB V and J templates and then assembled into clonotypes. Clonotypes were classified as expanded or contracted when called significant by both edgeR and NoisET, with noise models trained on biological replicates. edgeR calls used a false discovery rate-adjusted p below 0.01 and a log2 fold-change threshold of 1. As an exploratory analysis of dynamics, max-normalized trajectories of the 1000 most abundant clonotypes were examined with PCA combined with hierarchical clustering. Separately sequenced CD4+ and CD8+ repertoires were used to assign the CD4 or CD8 phenotype of responding clones. The public reads were run again by TCRdb, first through fastp at Q25 and then through MiXCR, and only productive beta chains were kept. Here each entry gathers all rows of one CDR3 protein and keeps the most common genes and DNA. TCRdb's processing, not the authors', yielded these V and J calls. A total of hundreds of thousands of distinct CDR3 sequences appear in this sample, about 22% of them only once. The ten biggest clones cover under 8.5% of the sample.

The TCR originated in an adult woman who had mild COVID-19 (a few samples of this study predate the infection). The sample titles of this study are shuffled in the database, so cell type and time point are left out; the donor was told from shared clones. The rearranged segments are TRBV20-1 and TRBJ2-1, with 8 bases matching TRBD2. The sequencing sample was made of PBMCs or a T cell subset sorted from them (not recorded which). The DNA sequence is given as TGCAGTGCTAGGGTCGGGAGGGCCCCCTACAATGAGCAGTTCTTC. Protein translation: CSARVGRAPYNEQFF.